These 7 T cell receptor beta chains were sequenced from one sample in a study of T cell responses to AZD1222 COVID-19 vaccine. Sequencing used immunoSEQ multiplex PCR; TCRdb keeps in-frame clones, though not all of them. The repertoire has 130,000 or so clones, approximately 92% of them found once; the top ten carry 1.5% to 2%. The sequencing here drew on peripheral blood, taken 28 days after the second AZD1222 dose. Receptor source: an adult who received the AZD1222 COVID-19 vaccine.

The V and J genes are TRBV24-1 and TRBJ2-1; the D gene is possibly TRBD2 (6 bases). V lost 9 bases and J lost 7, with 21 bases in between. This CDR3 comprises 15 residues. CDR1 KGHDR and CDR2 SFDVKD come from the germline V gene. CDR3 DNA: TGTGCCACCGACGGGGGAGTGGGTAGGTGGAATGAGCAGTTCTTC. Protein: CATDGGVGRWNEQFF.

CDR3 bases: TGTGCCAGCAGCCAAGGGGAGGGAAACTATGGCTACACCTTC. Translated: CASSQGEGNYGYTF. The V gene is TRBV3-1 (or the pseudogene TRBV3-2), the J gene TRBJ1-2; D not certain. Germline V gene sequence: CDR1 LGHDT, CDR2 YNNKEL (reference sequence). This CDR3 comprises 14 residues. Deletions cut 1 base from V and 2 bases from J, with 8 bases between.

This chain joins TRBV5-1 and TRBJ2-1; possible D gene TRBD2, 6 bases. The CDR3 sequence is 15 residues long. V shed 2 bases and J shed 7 bases, with 16 bases lying between them. Germline CDR1 and CDR2: SGHRS and YFSETQ. CDR3 sequence: CASSLVAEVWNEQFF. The DNA of the CDR3 is TGCGCCAGCAGCTTAGTAGCGGAGGTATGGAATGAGCAGTTCTTC.

Written as DNA, the CDR3 is TGTGCCAGCAGCGGAGCTACCGGGACTAGCGGTTACTTATGGCACAATGAGCAGTTCTTC. It encodes CASSGATGTSGYLWHNEQFF. J is TRBJ2-1 and V is TRBV14, with TRBD2 matching over 11 bases. The germline V gene has CDR1 SGHDN and CDR2 FVKESK. Trimming cost V 5 bases and J 5 bases; bases outside gene matches: 20. This CDR3 region has 20 residues.

This clone has only a few counts. The chain is built from TRBV11-2 and TRBJ2-4; D perhaps matches TRBD2 (5 bases). This CDR3 spans 17 amino acids. Germline lookup yields CDR1 SGHAT and CDR2 FQNNGV. The V gene lost 1 base and the J gene lost 2 bases, with 15 bases spanning the gap. CDR3 sequence: CASSLAWELAPKNIQYF. Written as DNA, the CDR3 is TGTGCCAGCAGCTTAGCGTGGGAGCTTGCACCCAAAAACATTCAGTACTTC.

The chain carries TRBV3-1 (or the pseudogene TRBV3-2) and TRBJ1-1; D is undetermined. Germline V gene data show CDR1 as LGHDT and CDR2 as YNNKEL (reference sequence). V shed 4 bases and J shed 5 bases, with 17 bases lying between them. The CDR3 runs 15 residues. The CDR3 nucleotides read TGTGCCAGCAGCCCGATGGGAGGTGGATGGACTGAAGCTTTCTTT. Protein sequence: CASSPMGGGWTEAFF.

The rearrangement uses TRBV12-5 and TRBJ2-2; TRBD1 might be the D (6 bases). Trimming removed 2 bases at V and 1 base at J, with 11 bases between. The CDR3 totals 16 residues. Germline V gene data show CDR1 as LGHNT and CDR2 as FRNRAP. The CDR3 DNA is TGTGCTAGTGGTTTGCCTCGAGGGGGGAACACCGGGGAGCTGTTTTTT. As protein: CASGLPRGGNTGELFF.